The following is a TCR beta chain sequence with its context. The antigen is undetermined. Per the original methods: Built for papillary thyroid cancer, a distant-metastasis classifier drew on CDR3 differences across clinicopathological groups. Through MiXCR, TCRdb re-clonotyped the PCR reads. The V and J calls and clone size come from TCRdb's table, not from the authors' own analysis. The sample has over 15,000 clones; 30% to 35% are singletons. This sample stems from a study of metastatic and nonmetastatic thyroid tumors. On the study more broadly: From malignant and benign thyroid patients, repertoires in blood and in tumor or nodule tissue were compared. Study results and caveats: Reportedly, malignant thyroid tumors had significantly higher TCR beta diversity than benign nodules, in blood and tumor.

Trimming removed 2 bases from V and 5 bases from J, with 10 bases in between. Germline V gene lookup returns CDR1 MGHDK and CDR2 SYGVNS. This CDR3 region has 13 residues. Nobody among the patients had been given any treatment before thyroid surgery. The origin of this receptor is a female donor with papillary thyroid cancer or a benign thyroid nodule (not recorded which). Some clones in this sample may be carry-over from other donors' samples. V is TRBV25-1 and J is TRBJ2-7; D could derive from TRBD1 or TRBD2 (5 bases each). The specimen was blood. The CDR3 reads CASSEQGVNEQYF. The CDR3 DNA reads TGTGCCAGCAGTGAACAGGGAGTAAACGAGCAGTACTTC.